This T cell receptor (beta chain) was obtained from a study of identical twins. TCRdb used MiXCR to reprocess the 5' RACE reads, holding one entry per CDR3 protein. Of about 890,000 distinct CDR3 sequences listed, 9% to 15% are singletons. The CDR3 consists of 14 residues. Germline V gene data show CDR1 as MNHEY and CDR2 as SVGAGI. Trimming shortened V by 2 bases and J by 6 bases, and 13 bases separated the two germline ends. This clonotype came up a few times. These data were also filed under a second study, of yellow fever vaccine responses in identical twins.

The chain carries TRBV6-5 and TRBJ1-2; D remains unclear. Sequenced: PBMCs. The sequence came from a woman aged 18-29 years in good health. In DNA form, the CDR3 reads TGTGCCAGCAGTTACCCGGGGTTAAGAGATGGCTACACCTTC. Translation gives CASSYPGLRDGYTF.